The 14 T cell receptor beta chains reported below all come from one sample, sequenced in a study of Graves' ophthalmopathy and Graves' hyperthyroidism (dated by TCRdb to about 2018). The reads were generated on an Illumina HiSeq 2000. TCR beta CDR3 regions were amplified from RNA transcripts for repertoire sequencing. A first-round RT-PCR used HTBI primers with the Qiagen OneStep RT-PCR kit, followed by a second-round multiplex PCR, size selection and purification. TCRdb's own reprocessing of the public reads used fastp at Q25 and MiXCR and kept productive beta chains. Every entry covers one CDR3 protein and lists the most common genes and DNA from its rows. This sample has 500,000 to 700,000 distinct CDR3 sequences in its table, and about 40% of those were observed once. Clones ranked in the top ten supply about 4.2% of the sample. Sequencing used peripheral blood or thyroid tissue (not recorded which). The receptor set was obtained from an adult man with Graves' hyperthyroidism.

The chain recombines TRBV7-3 with TRBJ2-3; the D gene is possibly TRBD2 (6 bases). The CDR3 is 14 residues long. The V gene lost 10 bases and the J gene lost 1 base, with 15 bases spanning the gap. CDR1 SGHTA and CDR2 FQGTGA come from the germline V gene. CDR3 in DNA: TGTGCCACCAAGCTAGCGTCGGGCACAGATACGCAGTATTTT. This translates into CATKLASGTDTQYF.

The rearrangement links TRBV10-3 to TRBJ2-7; 7 bases match TRBD2. Germline CDR1 and CDR2: ENHRY and SYGVKD. CDR3 length equals 15 residues. Trimming at V came to 4 bases and at J to 5 bases, leaving 11 bases not matched to a gene. CDR3 region: CAISGLQASGHEQYF. The CDR3 coding sequence is TGTGCCATCAGTGGGCTTCAGGCTAGCGGTCACGAGCAGTACTTC.

In this sample, this clonotype turned up many times. This chain joins TRBV20-1 and TRBJ1-4; TRBD1 might be the D (5 bases). V was trimmed by 0 bases and J by 0 bases, leaving 11 bases between them. The germline CDR1 and CDR2 sequences are DFQATT and SNEGSKA (reference sequence). There are 16 residues in the CDR3. In DNA, the CDR3 is TGCAGTGCTAGAGATGGGACGGTGGCAACTAATGAAAAACTGTTTTTT. This translates into CSARDGTVATNEKLFF.

The genes are TRBV12-3 or TRBV12-4 and TRBJ2-1; TRBD2 aligns across 11 bases. This CDR3 has 14 residues. V lost 2 bases and J lost 6; bases outside the gene matches: 0. CDR3 in amino acids: CASSLLAGGNEQFF. CDR3 in DNA: TGTGCCAGCAGTTTACTAGCGGGAGGCAATGAGCAGTTCTTC.

The table lists this clonotype with many counts. This chain links TRBV2 with TRBJ2-5; 16 bases are a match to TRBD2. This CDR3 is 17 amino acids long. Trimming cost V 5 bases and J 3 bases; bases outside gene matches: 6. From germline, CDR1 is SNHLY and CDR2 FYNNEI. CDR3 nucleotides: TGTGCCAGCAGTCCGGGACTAGCGGGAGGGCCGGAAGAGACCCAGTACTTC. It encodes CASSPGLAGGPEETQYF. The full variable domain, its missing parts supplied by reference TRBV2 and TRBJ2-5, is EPEVTQTPSHQVTQMGQEVILRCVPISNHLYFYWYRQILGQKVEFLVSFYNNEISEKSEIFDDQFSVERPDGSNFTLKIRSTKLEDSAMYFCASSPGLAGGPEETQYFGPGTRLLVL.

This chain links TRBV4-1 with TRBJ1-1, with D unclear. Germline V gene lookup returns CDR1 MGHRA and CDR2 YSYEKL. Trimming left V 0 bases short and J 0 bases short, with 8 bases between. This CDR3 region has 15 residues. CDR3 residues: CASSQDLGMNTEAFF. Here the CDR3 DNA reads TGCGCCAGCAGCCAAGATCTGGGCATGAACACTGAAGCTTTCTTT.

This clonotype has at least ten counts. The rearrangement uses TRBV19 and TRBJ2-5; D is perhaps TRBD2 (6 bases). The CDR3 is 14 amino acids. Germline values: CDR1 LNHDA, CDR2 SQIVND (reference sequence). V was cut by 3 bases and J by 5 bases, with 13 bases left in between. The CDR3 sequence: CASSIWGVGETQYF. Here the CDR3 DNA reads TGTGCCAGTAGTATTTGGGGGGTGGGGGAGACCCAGTACTTC. The complete variable domain, with remaining parts taken from reference TRBV19 and TRBJ2-5, reads DGGITQSPKYLFRKEGQNVTLSCEQNLNHDAMYWYRQDPGQGLRLIYYSQIVNDFQKGDIAEGYSVSREKKESFPLTVTSAQKNPTAFYLCASSIWGVGETQYFGPGTRLLVL.

The chain couples TRBV6-6 to TRBJ2-7, with 7 positions matching TRBD1. This CDR3 has 16 amino acids. Germline V gives CDR1 MNHNY, CDR2 SVGAGI (reference sequence). After removal of 0 bases from V and 0 bases from J, the junction contained 5 bases not matched to a gene. The CDR3 loop is CASSYSKQGFSYEQYF. For the CDR3, the DNA is TGTGCCAGCAGTTACTCGAAACAGGGGTTCTCCTACGAGCAGTACTTC.

This clonotype was detected only a few times. The chain links TRBV5-6 to TRBJ1-1, with D uncertain. Germline CDR1 and CDR2: SGHDT and YYEEEE. Between the trimmed V and J ends, which lost 10 bases and 7 bases, there was a span of 14 bases. The length of the CDR3 is 11 residues. The DNA for the CDR3 is TGTGCCCAAAGGTGGGTGGTTGAAGCTTTCTTT. Translated, it gives CAQRWVVEAFF.

This clonotype was seen many times. J is TRBJ2-7 and V is TRBV20-1; maybe TRBD2 (5 bases). Germline loops: CDR1 DFQATT, CDR2 SNEGSKA (reference sequence). This CDR3 spans 13 amino acids. The germline V and J ends were trimmed by 3 bases and 3 bases, with 12 bases remaining between them. CDR3 in amino acids: CSARDGINYEQYF. In nucleotides, the CDR3 is TGCAGTGCTAGGGACGGGATTAACTACGAGCAGTACTTC.

This clonotype was observed many times. The chain recombines TRBV7-2 with TRBJ2-7, with 7 bases matching TRBD1. CDR1 is SGHTA, CDR2 FQGNSA, per germline. The V and J ends lost 4 bases and 3 bases, in that order; junction bases with no gene match: 9. The CDR3 is made up of 15 amino acids. The CDR3 loop is CASSYRDRNGYEQYF. CDR3 coding DNA: TGTGCCAGCAGCTACCGGGACAGAAACGGCTACGAGCAGTACTTC.

This clonotype turned up a few times. V is TRBV12-3 or TRBV12-4 and J is TRBJ1-1; D gene uncertain. This CDR3 has 17 amino acids. V dropped 1 base and J dropped 4 bases, with 19 bases sitting between them. The DNA of the CDR3 is TGTGCCAGCAGTTTAGGGGCGAGGGAGTGGCGAGGCACTGAAGCTTTCTTT. It specifies CASSLGAREWRGTEAFF.

This clonotype was recorded at least ten times. V gene TRBV5-4 combines with J gene TRBJ2-5; D perhaps matches TRBD2 (5 bases). In germline, CDR1 is SGHNT, CDR2 YYREEE (reference sequence). This CDR3 spans 13 amino acids. V lost 1 base, J lost 4 bases, and 8 bases lay in between. The CDR3 here is CASSLYRGETQYF. The CDR3 DNA sequence: TGTGCCAGCAGCTTGTACCGGGGAGAGACCCAGTACTTC. Variable domain in full (rest from reference TRBV5-4 and TRBJ2-5): ETGVTQSPTHLIKTRGQQVTLRCSSQSGHNTVSWYQQALGQGPQFIFQYYREEENGRGNFPPRFSGLQFPNYSSELNVNALELDDSALYLCASSLYRGETQYFGPGTRLLVL.

V gene TRBV29-1 combines with J gene TRBJ1-2, with unresolved D. The CDR3 spans 14 residues. V lost 2 bases and J lost 4, with 14 bases in between. Germline V lookup: CDR1 SQVTM, CDR2 ANQGSEA. Here the CDR3 DNA reads TGCAGCGTTGAACTGCGTGACGGAACCTATGGCTACACCTTC. This encodes CSVELRDGTYGYTF. Based on the CDR3 plus reference TRBV29-1 and TRBJ1-2, the full variable domain is SAVISQKPSRDICQRGTSLTIQCQVDSQVTMMFWYRQQPGQSLTLIATANQGSEATYESGFVIDKFPISRPNLTFSTLTVSNMSPEDSSIYLCSVELRDGTYGYTFGSGTRLTVV.